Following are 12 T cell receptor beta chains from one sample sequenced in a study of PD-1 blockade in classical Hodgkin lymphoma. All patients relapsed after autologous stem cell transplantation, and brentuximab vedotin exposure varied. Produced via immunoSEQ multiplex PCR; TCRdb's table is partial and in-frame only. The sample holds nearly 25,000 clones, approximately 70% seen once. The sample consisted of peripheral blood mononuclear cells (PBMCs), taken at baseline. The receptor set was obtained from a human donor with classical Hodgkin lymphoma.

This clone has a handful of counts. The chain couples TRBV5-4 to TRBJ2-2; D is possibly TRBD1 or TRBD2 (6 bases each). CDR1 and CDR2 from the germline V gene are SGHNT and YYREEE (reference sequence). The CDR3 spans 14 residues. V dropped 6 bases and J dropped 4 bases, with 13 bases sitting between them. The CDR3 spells CASKGGVGTGELFF. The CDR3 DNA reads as TGTGCCAGCAAGGGGGGAGTTGGCACCGGGGAGCTGTTTTTT.

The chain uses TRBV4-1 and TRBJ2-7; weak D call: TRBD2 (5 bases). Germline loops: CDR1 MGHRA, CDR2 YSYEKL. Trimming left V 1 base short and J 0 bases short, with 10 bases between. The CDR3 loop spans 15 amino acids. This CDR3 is CASSQASEGSYEQYF. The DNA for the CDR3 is TGCGCCAGCAGCCAAGCCTCAGAGGGCTCCTACGAGCAGTACTTC.

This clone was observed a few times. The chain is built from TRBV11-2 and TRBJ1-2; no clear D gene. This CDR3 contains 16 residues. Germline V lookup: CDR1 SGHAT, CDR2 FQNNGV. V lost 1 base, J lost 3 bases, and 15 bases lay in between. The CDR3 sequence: CASSLGGGWVHYGYTF. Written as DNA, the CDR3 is TGTGCCAGCAGCTTAGGAGGAGGATGGGTTCACTATGGCTACACCTTC.

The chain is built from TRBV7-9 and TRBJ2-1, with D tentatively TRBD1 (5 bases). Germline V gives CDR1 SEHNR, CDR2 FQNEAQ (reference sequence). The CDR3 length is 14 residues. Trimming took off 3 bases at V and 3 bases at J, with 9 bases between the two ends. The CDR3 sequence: CASSFPGIYNEQFF. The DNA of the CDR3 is TGTGCCAGCAGCTTTCCAGGGATCTACAATGAGCAGTTCTTC.

This CDR3 is CASTKDALPGDTQYF. The DNA of the CDR3 is TGTGCCAGCACCAAGGACGCCCTCCCAGGAGATACGCAGTATTTT. The gene calls are TRBV7-9 and TRBJ2-3; D is unclear. The V gene's germline CDR1 is SEHNR and CDR2 FQNEAQ (reference sequence). Trimming pared 7 bases from V and 5 bases from J, leaving 19 bases between. The CDR3 contains 15 residues.

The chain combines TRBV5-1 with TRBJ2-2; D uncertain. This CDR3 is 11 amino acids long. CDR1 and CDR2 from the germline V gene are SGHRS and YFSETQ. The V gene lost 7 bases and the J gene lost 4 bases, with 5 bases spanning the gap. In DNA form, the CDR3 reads TGCGCCAGCCCCTTCACCGGGGAGCTGTTTTTT. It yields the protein CASPFTGELFF.

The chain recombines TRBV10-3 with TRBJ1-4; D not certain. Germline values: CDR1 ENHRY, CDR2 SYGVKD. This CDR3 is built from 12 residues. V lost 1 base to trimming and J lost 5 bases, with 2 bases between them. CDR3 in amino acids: CAISEFNEKLFF. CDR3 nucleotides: TGTGCCATCAGTGAGTTCAATGAAAAACTGTTTTTT.

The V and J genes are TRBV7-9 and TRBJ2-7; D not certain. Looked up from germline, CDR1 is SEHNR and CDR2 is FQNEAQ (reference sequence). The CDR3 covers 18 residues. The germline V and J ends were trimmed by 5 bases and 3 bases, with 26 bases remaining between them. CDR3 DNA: TGTGCCAGCAGCCAGGACCCTTTAAATCGCCCTCAGTACTACGAGCAGTACTTC. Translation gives CASSQDPLNRPQYYEQYF.

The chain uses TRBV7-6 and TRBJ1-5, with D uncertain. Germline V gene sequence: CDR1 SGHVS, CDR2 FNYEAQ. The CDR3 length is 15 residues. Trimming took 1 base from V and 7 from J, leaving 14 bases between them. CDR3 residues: CASSLGLGREQPQHF. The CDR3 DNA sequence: TGTGCCAGCAGCTTAGGCCTCGGGCGGGAACAGCCCCAGCATTTT. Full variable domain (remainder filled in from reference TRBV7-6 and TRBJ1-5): GAGVSQSPRYKVTKRGQDVALRCDPISGHVSLYWYRQALGQGPEFLTYFNYEAQQDKSGLPNDRFSAERPEGSISTLTIQRTEQRDSAMYRCASSLGLGREQPQHFGDGTRLSIL.

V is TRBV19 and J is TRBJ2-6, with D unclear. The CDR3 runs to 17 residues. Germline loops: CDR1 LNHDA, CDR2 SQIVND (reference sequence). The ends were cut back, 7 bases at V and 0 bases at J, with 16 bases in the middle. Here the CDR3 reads CASTPVGIRSGANVLTF. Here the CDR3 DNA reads TGTGCCAGTACCCCCGTAGGGATCCGCTCTGGGGCCAACGTCCTGACTTTC.

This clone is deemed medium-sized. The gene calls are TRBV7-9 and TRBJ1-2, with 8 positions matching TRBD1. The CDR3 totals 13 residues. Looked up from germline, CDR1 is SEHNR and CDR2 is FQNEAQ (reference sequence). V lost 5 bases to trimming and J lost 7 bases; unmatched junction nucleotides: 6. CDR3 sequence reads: CASSRDRTLGYTF. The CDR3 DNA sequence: TGTGCCAGCAGCCGGGACAGGACCCTTGGCTACACCTTC.

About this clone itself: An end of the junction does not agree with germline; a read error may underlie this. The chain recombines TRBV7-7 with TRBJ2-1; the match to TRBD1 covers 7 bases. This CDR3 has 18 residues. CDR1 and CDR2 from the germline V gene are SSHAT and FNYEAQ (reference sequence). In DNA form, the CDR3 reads TGTGCTAGCAGCTTATTCGAGCCCGGGACAGAGTTATCGGATGAGCAGTTCTTC. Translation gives CASSLFEPGTELSDEQFF.